What follows describes a single T cell receptor (beta chain). Its antigen remains unknown. Unstimulated regulatory T cells (CD4+CD25+CD127-), CD4+CD25- non-regulatory cells, CD4 and CD8 cells were FACS-sorted from thawed PBMCs. Profiled with immunoSEQ multiplex PCR; TCRdb holds only in-frame clones, not every one. Among over 60,000 clones listed, about 88% were seen once. This sample was included in a study of Tregs in tolerant kidney transplant recipients. The wider study: Related graft donors supplied nonmyeloablative bone marrow transplants, and mixed chimerism was transient. The study, taken as a whole, reports: Tolerant patients' donor-specific Tregs expanded beyond overall Tregs, suggesting antigen-driven growth. The most relevant donor-specific Treg TCRbeta repertoire apparently came from expansion with activated donor B cells.

Germline V gene data show CDR1 as SGHDT and CDR2 as YYEEEE. This CDR3 comprises 12 residues. The ends were cut back, 7 bases at V and 4 bases at J, with 8 bases in the middle. This chain connects TRBV5-6 to TRBJ1-4; perhaps TRBD1 as D (5 bases). The sample consisted of CD4+ T cells from blood, taken before the transplant. The receptor comes from a human donor who received a combined kidney and bone marrow transplant. The CDR3: CASQGLNEKLFF. The DNA for the CDR3 is TGTGCCAGCCAGGGCCTTAATGAAAAACTGTTTTTT.